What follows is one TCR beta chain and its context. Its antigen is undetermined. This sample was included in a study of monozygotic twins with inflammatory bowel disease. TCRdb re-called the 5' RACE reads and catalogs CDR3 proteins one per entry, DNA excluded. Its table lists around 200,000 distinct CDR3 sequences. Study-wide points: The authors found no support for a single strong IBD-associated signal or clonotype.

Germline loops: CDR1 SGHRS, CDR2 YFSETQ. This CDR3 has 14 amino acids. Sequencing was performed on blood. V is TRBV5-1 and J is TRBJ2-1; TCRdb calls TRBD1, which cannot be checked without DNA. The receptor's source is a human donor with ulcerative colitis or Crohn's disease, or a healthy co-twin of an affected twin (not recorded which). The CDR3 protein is CASSLPINRNEQFF.